This TCR beta chain was obtained from a study of radiotherapy plus CTLA-4 blockade in lung cancer. Assay: immunoSEQ multiplex PCR; the TCRdb copy retains only in-frame clones and omits some. The data contain tens of thousands of clones, roughly 86% of them singletons. Germline loops: CDR1 MDHEN, CDR2 SYDVKM. V was shortened by 8 bases and J by 3 bases, with 7 bases between the two germline ends. CDR3 length equals 11 residues. This receptor was taken from a human donor with non-small cell lung cancer who had stable disease on radiotherapy plus ipilimumab. The material sequenced was peripheral blood, taken from a patient treated with radiotherapy plus ipilimumab. The rearrangement links TRBV28 to TRBJ1-1; D gene ambiguous. The CDR3 region is CASLGHTEAFF. DNA of the CDR3: TGTGCCAGCCTGGGCCACACTGAAGCTTTCTTT.